This T cell receptor (beta chain) was captured by sequencing in a study of blood T cell repertoires in COVID-19. Study-wide context: The origin of the acute and convalescent COVID-19 samples was the United States, Italy and Spain. From T cells, B-cell-depleted T cells, or PBMCs came the material, which was cDNA or gDNA.

The CDR3 sequence is 14 residues long. Germline V gene data show CDR1 as SGHVS and CDR2 as FQNEAQ. The J segment lost 1 base and the V segment lost 5 bases, leaving 2 bases of the junction unmatched. Under the authors' procedure: Reference gene primer amplification in the assay estimated nucleated cell counts. Measured with immunoSEQ multiplex PCR; TCRdb has only the in-frame clones, and not every one. For V, J and clone size, that table is used; D and trimming come from the DNA. Of some 77,000 clones listed, 90% are singletons. Sequenced input: peripheral blood. This receptor was taken from a woman of 80 years or more with active or convalescent COVID-19. V gene TRBV7-8 combines with J gene TRBJ1-5, with TRBD1 identical over 7 bases. CDR3 residues: CASSPRGSNQPQHF. CDR3 in DNA: TGTGCCAGCAGCCCCAGGGGGAGCAATCAGCCCCAGCATTTT.